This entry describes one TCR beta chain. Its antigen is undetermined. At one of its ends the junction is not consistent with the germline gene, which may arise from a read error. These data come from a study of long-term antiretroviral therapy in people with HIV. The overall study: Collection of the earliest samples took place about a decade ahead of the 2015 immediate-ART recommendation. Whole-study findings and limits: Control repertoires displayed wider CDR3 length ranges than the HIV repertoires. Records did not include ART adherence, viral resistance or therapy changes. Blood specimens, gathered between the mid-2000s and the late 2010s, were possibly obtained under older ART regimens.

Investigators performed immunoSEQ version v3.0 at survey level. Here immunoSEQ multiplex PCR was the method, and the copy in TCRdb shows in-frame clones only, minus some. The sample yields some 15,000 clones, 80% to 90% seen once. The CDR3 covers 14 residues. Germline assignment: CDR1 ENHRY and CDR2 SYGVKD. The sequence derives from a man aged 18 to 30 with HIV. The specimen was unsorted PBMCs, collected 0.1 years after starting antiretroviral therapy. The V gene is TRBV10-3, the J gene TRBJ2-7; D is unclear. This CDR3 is CASSYDRNNYEQYF. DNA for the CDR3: TGTGCCAGCAGTTACGATAGGAACAACTACGAGCAGTACTTC.